The 8 T cell receptor beta chains below come from one sample, sequenced in a study of regulatory T cells in long-lasting Graves disease. Specified time point: newly diagnosed GD, antithyroid drugs for less than 3 months. There was RNA extracted from PBMCs, and the TCR library was made from it. Through Arm-PCR of CDR3 regions and iRepertoire HTBI primers, TCR beta libraries were built. TCRdb recomputed calls from the multiplex PCR reads with MiXCR, one row per CDR3 protein. Of 450,000 to 600,000 distinct CDR3 sequences in the sample, 15% to 20% were seen once. This same sample was also part of a study on T cells in Graves' hyperthyroidism and ophthalmopathy.

The sample in question was peripheral blood mononuclear cells (PBMCs), obtained at new diagnosis, from a patient treated with antithyroid drugs. These receptors were taken from a man between 40 and 49 years old with Graves disease.

This clonotype was observed at least ten times. The chain couples TRBV2 to TRBJ1-1; D remains unclear. CDR3 size: 13 residues. Germline V gene lookup returns CDR1 SNHLY and CDR2 FYNNEI. Trimming took 0 bases from V and 10 from J, leaving 12 bases between them. The CDR3 nucleotides read TGTGCCAGCAGTGAAGCAGGGCGCGGGAGAGCTTTCTTT. Translating gives CASSEAGRGRAFF.

The V and J genes are TRBV19 and TRBJ1-1, with D tentatively TRBD1 (5 bases). There are 14 residues in the CDR3. The V end was cut by 9 bases, the J end by 7 bases, with 21 bases between. Germline V gene data show CDR1 as LNHDA and CDR2 as SQIVND (reference sequence). DNA for the CDR3: TGTGCCAGCAATCCGGGGGAACCAGGGAGTGAAGCTTTCTTT. It translates to CASNPGEPGSEAFF.

The V call is TRBV19, the J call TRBJ2-7; D may correspond to TRBD1 or TRBD2 (7 bases each). This CDR3 has 13 amino acids. Germline CDR1 reads LNHDA; CDR2 reads SQIVND (reference sequence). V lost 10 bases, J lost 3 bases, and 16 bases lay in between. The CDR3 region is CATQGGAGYEQYF. The DNA for the CDR3 is TGTGCCACTCAGGGGGGGGCTGGCTACGAGCAGTACTTC.

This clonotype was recorded at least ten times. V usage is TRBV5-6 and J usage is TRBJ2-7, with D hard to call. This CDR3 has 13 residues. The germline gives CDR1 SGHDT, CDR2 YYEEEE. V was cut by 7 bases and J by 3 bases, with 14 bases left in between. CDR3 nucleotide sequence: TGTGCCAGCCCCGACCGGGCATTCTACGAGCAGTACTTC. Translation: CASPDRAFYEQYF.

In its sample, this clonotype was seen many times. This rearrangement joins TRBV7-9 to TRBJ1-4; no definite D call. Between the trimmed V and J ends, which lost 5 bases and 3 bases, there was a span of 10 bases. Germline V gives CDR1 SEHNR, CDR2 FQNEAQ (reference sequence). This CDR3 is built from 14 residues. The CDR3 DNA reads as TGTGCCAGCAGCCGAAGCCGGGCTAATGAAAAACTGTTTTTT. It is translated as CASSRSRANEKLFF.

This clonotype has more than one count but fewer than ten. The V call is TRBV7-3, the J call TRBJ2-1, with 10 bases lining up with TRBD2. The CDR3 runs 15 residues. Germline V gene lookup returns CDR1 SGHTA and CDR2 FQGTGA. The V segment lost 1 base and the J segment 5 bases; nucleotides outside the gene matches: 2. In DNA form, the CDR3 reads TGTGCCAGCAGCTTAATTACTAGCGGGGACAATGAGCAGTTCTTC. This sequence encodes CASSLITSGDNEQFF.

J is TRBJ2-5 and V is TRBV5-1; 7 bases align to TRBD1. The CDR3 extends over 12 amino acids. Germline CDR1 and CDR2: SGHRS and YFSETQ. The V and J ends lost 4 bases and 5 bases, in that order; junction bases with no gene match: 2. The CDR3 DNA follows: TGCGCCAGCAGCACAGGGGCGGAGACCCAGTACTTC. Encoded protein: CASSTGAETQYF.

The rearrangement links TRBV20-1 to TRBJ2-7, with 10 nucleotides matching TRBD2. The CDR3 is 18 residues long. Germline V gene sequence: CDR1 DFQATT, CDR2 SNEGSKA (reference sequence). The V and J ends lost 0 bases and 6 bases, in that order; junction bases with no gene match: 17. The CDR3 reads CSARDLGSGGFFVREQYF. The DNA for the CDR3 is TGCAGTGCTAGAGATCTTGGTAGCGGGGGGTTTTTCGTACGCGAGCAGTACTTC.